The rows below give T cell receptor beta chains drawn from one sample of a study of shared clonotypes between healthy human individuals. The table came from immunoSEQ multiplex PCR; TCRdb's copy has only in-frame clones and leaves some out. The repertoire includes roughly 890,000 clones, 92% of them detected once, and 24% sits in the top ten. Sequencing used naive CD8+ T cells sorted from blood. Receptor source: a man under 40 in good health. Each CDR3 is given with its conserved first and last residue. A D gene is named only where the DNA matches it firmly. Part of the rows lack a size; the others show once, few, many or a class for expanded clones.

>NA|TRBV27|NA|TRBJ1-5
CASSFIGGQRNQPQHF
TGTGCCAGCAGTTTCATCGGGGGGCAACGCAATCAGCCCCAGCATTTT
>NA|TRBV27|TRBD2|TRBJ2-3
CASSPISAGVSTDTQYF
TGTGCCAGCAGTCCCATCTCTGCGGGGGTTAGCACAGATACGCAGTATTTT
>NA|TRBV7-9|TRBD1|TRBJ2-7
CASSSRQGAVDEQYF
TGTGCCAGCAGCTCCCGACAGGGGGCGGTGGACGAGCAGTACTTC
>NA|TRBV2|NA|TRBJ2-7
CASRGRVHEQYF
TGTGCCAGCAGGGGCAGGGTCCACGAGCAGTACTTC
>NA|TRBV11-2|TRBD2|TRBJ2-7
CASSLEIAGYEQYF
TGTGCCAGCAGCTTAGAAATAGCGGGGTACGAGCAGTACTTC
>NA|TRBV7-3|TRBD1|TRBJ2-2
CASSSLLTGQGFAGELFF
TGTGCCAGCAGCTCCTTACTAACTGGACAGGGATTCGCCGGGGAGCTGTTTTTT
>NA|TRBV5-5|NA|TRBJ1-4
CASSLKGSNEKLFF
TGTGCCAGCAGCTTGAAGGGGTCTAATGAAAAACTGTTTTTT
>NA|TRBV2|NA|TRBJ2-7
CASSLAKTAGEQYF
TGTGCCAGCAGCTTAGCGAAAACCGCTGGAGAGCAGTACTTC
>NA|TRBV9|NA|TRBJ2-7
CASSPPVGIKEGEQYF
TGTGCCAGCAGCCCGCCGGTGGGAATAAAGGAGGGCGAGCAGTACTTC
>NA|TRBV6-1|NA|TRBJ1-4
CASSEAGVWNNEKLFF
TGTGCCAGCAGTGAAGCGGGGGTATGGAATAATGAAAAACTGTTTTTT
>NA|TRBV6-6|NA|TRBJ1-2
CASSQKDQGGYTF
TGTGCCAGCAGCCAAAAGGACCAAGGTGGCTACACCTTC
>once|TRBV29-1|TRBD1|TRBJ2-7
CSVELGQPYEQYF
TGCAGCGTTGAACTGGGACAGCCTTACGAGCAGTACTTC
>NA|TRBV9|NA|TRBJ2-2
CASSVVGERFAGELFF
TGTGCCAGCAGCGTAGTAGGGGAGCGGTTCGCCGGGGAGCTGTTTTTT
>NA|TRBV7-9|NA|TRBJ1-4
CASSLRGEKLFF
TGTGCCAGCAGCTTACGGGGTGAAAAACTGTTTTTT
>NA|TRBV7-9|NA|TRBJ1-1
CASSPGGPAFF
TGTGCCAGCAGCCCCGGAGGGCCAGCTTTCTTT
>NA|TRBV7-6|NA|TRBJ2-5
CASRSPFSLEETQYF
TGTGCCAGCAGATCTCCGTTCAGCCTTGAGGAGACCCAGTACTTC
>NA|TRBV11-2|NA|TRBJ2-1
CASSRVNEQFF
TGTGCCAGCAGCCGAGTAAATGAGCAGTTCTTC
>NA|TRBV18|TRBD1|TRBJ2-5
CASSDPGQAGETQYF
TGTGCCAGCTCGGATCCGGGACAGGCGGGAGAGACCCAGTACTTC
>NA|TRBV29-1|NA|TRBJ2-6
CSVGLGRPISGANVLTF
TGCAGCGTTGGTCTAGGCAGGCCGATCTCTGGGGCCAACGTCCTGACTTTC
>NA|TRBV7-9|NA|TRBJ2-1
CASSWDHEQFF
TGTGCCAGCAGCTGGGACCATGAGCAGTTCTTC